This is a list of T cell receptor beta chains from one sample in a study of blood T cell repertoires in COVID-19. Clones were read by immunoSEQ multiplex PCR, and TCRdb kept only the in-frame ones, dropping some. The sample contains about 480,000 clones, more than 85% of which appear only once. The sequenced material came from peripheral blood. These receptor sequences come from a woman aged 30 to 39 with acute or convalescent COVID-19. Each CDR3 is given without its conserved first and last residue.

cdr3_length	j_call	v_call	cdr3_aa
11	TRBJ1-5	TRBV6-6	ASSLRGNQPQH
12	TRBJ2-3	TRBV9	ASSVGLSTDTQY
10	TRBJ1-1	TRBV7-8	ASSFQGFEAF
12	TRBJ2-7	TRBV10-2	ASTPPGRLYEQY
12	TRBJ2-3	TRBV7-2	ASSLGQSTDTQY
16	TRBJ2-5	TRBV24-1	ATSDLLGVAGVTETQY
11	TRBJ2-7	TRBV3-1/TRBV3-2	ASSRQGSGEQY
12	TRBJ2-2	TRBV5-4	ASSLLRNTGELF
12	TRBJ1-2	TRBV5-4	ASSFSGGVLGYT
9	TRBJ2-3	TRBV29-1	SGSLADTQY
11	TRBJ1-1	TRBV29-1	SAGNRGGTEAF
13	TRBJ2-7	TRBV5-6	ASSLFGQGPYEQY
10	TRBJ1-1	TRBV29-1	SASTGGTEAF
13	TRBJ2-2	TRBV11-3	ASSARQGDTGELF
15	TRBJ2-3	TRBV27	ASRRNPDRGGTDTQY
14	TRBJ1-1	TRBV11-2	ASSLTDGTGRTEAF
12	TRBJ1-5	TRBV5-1	ASSIGTEHQPQH
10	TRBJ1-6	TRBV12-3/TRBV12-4	ASSLLDSPLH
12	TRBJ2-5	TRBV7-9	ASRTPDRQETQY
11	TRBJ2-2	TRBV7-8	ATYRGSTGELF
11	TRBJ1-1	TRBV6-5	ATSRVSDTEAF
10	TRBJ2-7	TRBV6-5	ASKNRGHEQY
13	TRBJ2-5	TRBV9	ASSVSGGKKETQY
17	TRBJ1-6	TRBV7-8	ASSPPSRGGGAHNSPLH